These 23 T cell receptor beta chains were all obtained from the same sample, sequenced in a study of T cells after yellow fever vaccination. TCRdb redid the calling of the 5' RACE reads with MiXCR, one entry per CDR3 protein. In the table there are under 400,000 distinct CDR3 sequences, approximately 12% of which are singletons. Here the sequenced sample was CD4+ T cells sorted from PBMCs, taken 15 days after the yellow fever booster vaccination. All receptors derive from a man younger than 30 who received the YFV17D yellow fever vaccine.

This clonotype appeared a few times. The chain employs TRBV7-9 and TRBJ2-7, with TRBD1 identical over 8 bases. The CDR3 contains 15 residues. The V gene's germline CDR1 is SEHNR and CDR2 FQNEAQ (reference sequence). The ends lost 5 bases at V and 6 bases at J; junction bases unmatched: 12. As DNA, the CDR3 is TGTGCCAGCAGCCCGACCCGTTACAGGGGGAGCGAGCAGTACTTC. Amino acid sequence: CASSPTRYRGSEQYF.

The gene calls are TRBV7-9 and TRBJ2-5; 9 bases match TRBD1. V dropped 5 bases and J dropped 5; count of bases not matched to a gene: 12. CDR3 length: 16 residues. Germline V gene lookup returns CDR1 SEHNR and CDR2 FQNEAQ (reference sequence). The CDR3 spells CASSEQPGQGRETQYF. CDR3 bases: TGTGCCAGCAGCGAACAGCCGGGACAGGGCAGGGAGACCCAGTACTTC.

The table lists this clonotype with many counts. J is TRBJ2-1 and V is TRBV5-1; 13 bases are shared with TRBD2. This CDR3 is built from 17 residues. Germline V CDR1 and CDR2: SGHRS, YFSETQ. V trimming: 4 bases; J trimming: 8 bases; junction bases outside the gene matches: 12. The CDR3 loop is CASSEITSGGASDEQFF. The CDR3 nucleotides read TGCGCCAGCAGCGAGATAACTAGCGGGGGGGCCTCGGATGAGCAGTTCTTC. The full variable domain, its missing parts supplied by reference TRBV5-1 and TRBJ2-1, is KAGVTQTPRYLIKTRGQQVTLSCSPISGHRSVSWYQQTPGQGLQFLFEYFSETQRNKGNFPGRFSGRQFSNSRSEMNVSTLELGDSALYLCASSEITSGGASDEQFFGPGTRLTVL.

This clonotype was detected only a few times. The chain employs TRBV10-3 and TRBJ2-3; 7 positions agree with TRBD1. V dropped 6 bases and J dropped 3; count of bases not matched to a gene: 6. The CDR3 runs to 14 residues. Germline V gene lookup returns CDR1 ENHRY and CDR2 SYGVKD. This CDR3 reads CAIRKGQRTDTQYF. The CDR3 DNA follows: TGTGCCATCAGGAAGGGACAGCGGACAGATACGCAGTATTTT.

There are a few counts of this clonotype. V gene TRBV12-3 or TRBV12-4 combines with J gene TRBJ2-3, with 14 bases aligning to TRBD2. CDR3 length: 14 residues. V shed 6 bases, J shed 6 bases, and the junction held 2 bases outside the gene matches. The chain's CDR3 is CASSRLAGGDTQYF. For the CDR3, the DNA is TGTGCCAGCAGCCGACTAGCGGGGGGGGATACGCAGTATTTT.

The chain combines TRBV4-2 with TRBJ2-4, with 11 bases that match TRBD2. Per germline, CDR1 LGHNA and CDR2 YNFKEQ. V was clipped by 3 bases and J by 2 bases; unmatched bases: 6. This CDR3 is 17 amino acids long. CDR3 DNA: TGTGCCAGCAGCCAGAGTAGCGGGGGGGAATCCAAAAACATTCAGTACTTC. Its translation: CASSQSSGGESKNIQYF.

This clonotype was counted many times. This sequence joins TRBV7-2 and TRBJ2-3; D possibly corresponds to TRBD2 (5 bases). This CDR3 contains 12 residues. Germline V CDR1 and CDR2: SGHTA, FQGNSA. As DNA, the CDR3 is TGTGGAGTGGGCGGGCGCGGAGATACGCAGTATTTT. It yields the protein CGVGGRGDTQYF.

This clonotype was detected a few times. V and J are TRBV4-2 and TRBJ1-5, with D tentatively TRBD1 (5 bases). The length of the CDR3 is 14 residues. V was cut by 2 bases and J by 8 bases, with 13 bases left in between. The germline gives CDR1 LGHNA, CDR2 YNFKEQ. The CDR3: CASSQSVQGEPQHF. The CDR3 nucleotides are TGTGCCAGCAGCCAAAGCGTCCAGGGTGAGCCCCAGCATTTT.

Only a few counts were recorded for this clonotype. This chain links TRBV4-2 with TRBJ1-1, with no clear D. This CDR3 is 14 amino acids long. Germline V gives CDR1 LGHNA, CDR2 YNFKEQ. V was shortened by 0 bases and J by 4 bases, with 9 bases between the two germline ends. The CDR3 loop reads CASSQEGYLTEAFF. Written as DNA, the CDR3 is TGTGCCAGCAGCCAAGAAGGGTACCTCACTGAAGCTTTCTTT.

This chain links TRBV11-2 with TRBJ2-1; D possibly matches TRBD1 or TRBD2 (6 bases each). V shed 5 bases and J shed 6 bases, with 17 bases lying between them. CDR1 is SGHAT and CDR2 is FQNNGV in the germline V gene. The CDR3 totals 15 residues. CDR3 DNA sequence: TGTGCCAGCAGCCGTGGGGTGGGGGGCCTCAATGAGCAGTTCTTC. Translation: CASSRGVGGLNEQFF.

J is TRBJ2-2 and V is TRBV20-1; 10 bases line up with TRBD2. The junction had 6 bases not matched to a gene; V was cut back by 1 base and J by 7 bases. This CDR3 is 15 amino acids long. Germline V gene data show CDR1 as DFQATT and CDR2 as SNEGSKA (reference sequence). CDR3 in amino acids: CSARAQRGGVGELFF. CDR3 in DNA: TGCAGTGCTAGAGCTCAGCGGGGGGGCGTCGGGGAGCTGTTTTTT.

V and J are TRBV20-1 and TRBJ1-2; 10 positions agree with TRBD1. The CDR3 is 13 amino acids. The trim removed 5 bases at V and 7 bases at J, leaving 7 bases unmatched. Germline loops: CDR1 DFQATT, CDR2 SNEGSKA (reference sequence). Here the CDR3 DNA reads TGCAGTGCTCCCGGGACAGGGGAATCTGGCTACACCTTC. It translates to CSAPGTGESGYTF.

The chain joins TRBV2 to TRBJ1-2, with D perhaps TRBD1 (6 bases). Germline V gene sequence: CDR1 SNHLY, CDR2 FYNNEI. The V end was cut by 8 bases, the J end by 7 bases, with 17 bases between. There are 13 residues in the CDR3. CDR3 in amino acids: CASRDQGQGGYTF. CDR3 sequence (DNA): TGTGCCAGCCGAGATCAGGGGCAGGGTGGCTACACCTTC.

This clonotype was counted at least ten times. V and J are TRBV7-9 and TRBJ2-1; weak D call: TRBD2 (7 bases). The V gene's germline CDR1 is SEHNR and CDR2 FQNEAQ (reference sequence). This CDR3 has 16 amino acids. Trimming took 5 bases from V and 2 from J, leaving 16 bases between them. The CDR3 region is CASSPRGASTYNEQFF. The CDR3, as DNA: TGTGCCAGCAGCCCCCGGGGGGCCAGCACCTACAATGAGCAGTTCTTC.

This chain connects TRBV7-9 to TRBJ2-3; D is unresolved. Trimming stripped 1 base from V and 2 bases from J, with 7 bases between. Germline V gene sequence: CDR1 SEHNR, CDR2 FQNEAQ (reference sequence). CDR3 length: 14 amino acids. DNA for the CDR3: TGTGCCAGCAGCTTAGTGGTATTCACAGATACGCAGTATTTT. Protein product: CASSLVVFTDTQYF.

There are a few counts of this clonotype. The chain recombines TRBV7-2 with TRBJ2-7; 7 bases are shared with TRBD1. Germline CDR1 SGHTA, CDR2 FQGNSA. V lost 3 bases to trimming and J lost 2 bases; unmatched junction nucleotides: 4. The CDR3 is 14 residues long. Here the CDR3 reads CASSFTGAAYEQYV. CDR3 nucleotides: TGTGCCAGCAGCTTTACAGGGGCCGCCTACGAGCAGTACGTC.

There are many counts of this clonotype. This chain uses TRBV20-1 with TRBJ1-6; 9 bases line up with TRBD1. Germline CDR1 DFQATT, CDR2 SNEGSKA (reference sequence). Unmatched junction bases numbered 9, after V lost 3 bases and J lost 9 bases. The CDR3 runs to 15 residues. DNA of the CDR3: TGCAGTGCTAGGACAGGGGGAAGCGGACGTTCACCCCTCCACTTT. Its protein product is CSARTGGSGRSPLHF.

This clonotype was counted ten times or more. J is TRBJ1-1 and V is TRBV7-9, with no clear D. Trimming took off 1 base at V and 4 bases at J, with 7 bases between the two ends. This CDR3 is built from 13 residues. The V gene's germline CDR1 is SEHNR and CDR2 FQNEAQ (reference sequence). The CDR3 is CASSLEGGTEAFF. The CDR3 DNA follows: TGTGCCAGCAGCTTAGAAGGAGGCACTGAAGCTTTCTTT.

The chain links TRBV7-2 to TRBJ2-5; TRBD1 agrees at 7 bases. The germline gives CDR1 SGHTA, CDR2 FQGNSA. The CDR3 totals 14 residues. The V segment lost 4 bases and the J segment 5 bases; nucleotides outside the gene matches: 7. The CDR3 coding sequence is TGTGCCAGCAGCTCAACCACAGGGGTGGAGACCCAGTACTTC. Its translation is CASSSTTGVETQYF.

The chain joins TRBV6-6 to TRBJ2-3; TRBD1 matches at 8 bases. V lost 5 bases, J lost 0 bases, and 7 bases stayed unmatched. CDR1 and CDR2 (germline): MNHNY, SVGAGI (reference sequence). The CDR3 length is 16 residues. The CDR3 is CASSPGQGLSTDTQYF. DNA for the CDR3: TGTGCCAGCAGTCCCGGACAGGGCCTTAGCACAGATACGCAGTATTTT.

In this sample, this clonotype turned up a few times. This sequence joins TRBV5-1 and TRBJ2-5; 7 bases match TRBD2. Trimming removed 2 bases from V and 5 bases from J; junction bases left unmatched: 15. This CDR3 region has 17 residues. The germline V gene encodes CDR1 SGHRS and CDR2 YFSETQ. CDR3 in amino acids: CASSFQGGAGYLETQYF. CDR3 nucleotide sequence: TGCGCCAGCAGCTTCCAGGGAGGGGCAGGTTATTTGGAGACCCAGTACTTC.

The V gene is TRBV7-3, the J gene TRBJ2-5; D might be TRBD2 (6 bases). V gave up 1 base and J gave up 5 bases, with 11 bases separating them. Germline CDR1 and CDR2: SGHTA and FQGTGA. This CDR3 is 14 amino acids long. The CDR3 protein is CASSLNGGGETQYF. CDR3 nucleotide sequence: TGTGCCAGCAGCTTAAACGGGGGTGGGGAGACCCAGTACTTC.

The genes are TRBV20-1 and TRBJ2-1; TRBD1 is a possible D gene (6 bases). The CDR3 consists of 14 residues. V dropped 6 bases and J dropped 4 bases, with 16 bases sitting between them. Looked up from germline, CDR1 is DFQATT and CDR2 is SNEGSKA (reference sequence). As DNA, the CDR3 is TGCAGTGCCGCCAGGGGACACCTTTACAATGAGCAGTTCTTC. Protein product: CSAARGHLYNEQFF.